These 30 T cell receptor beta chains came from one sample sequenced in a study of blood T cell repertoires in COVID-19. TCRdb's table, derived via immunoSEQ multiplex PCR, lists solely in-frame clones and lacks some. This sample yields 250,000 to 300,000 clones, of which approximately 86% are seen a single time; almost 2% belongs to the top ten. The specimen sequenced was peripheral blood. These receptors originate from a man in his thirties or forties with active or convalescent COVID-19.

This chain joins TRBV5-4 and TRBJ1-2; 8 bases map to TRBD1. J lost 7 bases, V lost 0 bases, and 5 bases had no gene match. The CDR3 has 14 amino acids. Germline lookup yields CDR1 SGHNT and CDR2 YYREEE (reference sequence). The DNA for the CDR3 is TGTGCCAGCAGCTTGGAGGACAGGGCGTCTGGCTACACCTTC. As protein: CASSLEDRASGYTF.

This clone was seen a few times. The V call is TRBV6-5, the J call TRBJ1-2; D is uncertain. CDR1 and CDR2 from the germline V gene are MNHEY and SVGAGI. V lost 6 bases and J lost 1, with 15 bases in between. The CDR3 is 15 amino acids. The CDR3 bases are TGTGCCAGCAGGCCCCGCGTTGAGGGTAACTATGGCTACACCTTC. Translating it yields CASRPRVEGNYGYTF.

The rearrangement uses TRBV4-1 and TRBJ1-2; D is undetermined. CDR3 length: 14 amino acids. Germline assignment: CDR1 MGHRA and CDR2 YSYEKL. The germline V and J ends were trimmed by 2 bases and 8 bases, with 15 bases remaining between them. In nucleotides, the CDR3 is TGCGCCAGCAGCCAACAGGATCTGGCATTGGGCTACACCTTC. It yields the protein CASSQQDLALGYTF.

The J gene is TRBJ2-5, the V gene TRBV4-1, with TRBD1 as a possible D gene (5 bases). The germline V gene encodes CDR1 MGHRA and CDR2 YSYEKL. V lost 1 base and J 3 bases, leaving 15 bases between the germline ends. The CDR3 has 16 amino acids. The CDR3 coding sequence is TGCGCCAGCAGCCAAGGGTTGTGGGGCTCCAAAGAGACCCAGTACTTC. Its protein is CASSQGLWGSKETQYF.

The chain employs TRBV7-8 and TRBJ2-6; 7 positions agree with TRBD1. Looked up from germline, CDR1 is SGHVS and CDR2 is FQNEAQ. The CDR3 has 22 amino acids. V shed 5 bases and J 1 base; nucleotides not matched to a gene: 23. This chain's CDR3 is CASSTPSLVQGSASSGANVLTF. CDR3 bases: TGTGCCAGCAGCACCCCTTCCCTCGTACAGGGGTCGGCTTCGTCTGGGGCCAACGTCCTGACTTTC.

This clone was seen once. The V gene is TRBV4-3, the J gene TRBJ1-4, with D maybe TRBD1 (5 bases). In germline, CDR1 is LGHNA, CDR2 YSLEER. The CDR3 covers 15 residues. The germline V and J ends were trimmed by 1 base and 7 bases, with 13 bases remaining between them. The CDR3 loop reads CASSQGRGVFEKLFF. CDR3 in DNA: TGCGCCAGCAGCCAAGGAAGGGGCGTATTTGAAAAACTGTTTTTT.

The genes are TRBV5-5 and TRBJ1-2; 7 bases map to TRBD1. The V gene's germline CDR1 is SGHKS and CDR2 YYEKEE (reference sequence). V was pared by 2 bases and J by 3 bases, with 4 bases of the junction left unmatched. This CDR3 has 14 residues. DNA for the CDR3: TGTGCCAGCAGCTTCGATGGGACAGACTATGGCTACACCTTC. Its translation is CASSFDGTDYGYTF.

The chain has TRBV6-1 and TRBJ1-1; tentatively, D is TRBD1 (5 bases). V lost 2 bases to trimming and J lost 10 bases, with 17 bases between them. The CDR3 is made up of 14 amino acids. Germline V gives CDR1 MNHNS, CDR2 SASEGT. For the CDR3, the DNA is TGTGCCAGCAGTGAATGGGCAGGGAATTTTCTAGCTTTCTTT. Translated: CASSEWAGNFLAFF.

As DNA, the CDR3 is TGTGCCAGCAGTTTACCCTCAGCAGGGTCGGGCTATGGCTACACCTTC. This translates into CASSLPSAGSGYGYTF. The rearrangement uses TRBV28 and TRBJ1-2; D might be TRBD1 (5 bases). This CDR3 has 16 residues. Germline V CDR1 and CDR2: MDHEN, SYDVKM. V was trimmed by 2 bases and J by 4 bases, leaving 17 bases between them.

This clone was seen only once. The genes are TRBV4-2 and TRBJ2-2; the D gene is possibly TRBD2 (7 bases). V lost 3 bases and J 7 bases, leaving 21 bases between the germline ends. The germline V gene has CDR1 LGHNA and CDR2 YNFKEQ. The CDR3 loop spans 17 amino acids. Here the CDR3 reads CASSHEGRGAYGGELFF. DNA of the CDR3: TGTGCCAGCAGCCATGAGGGCCGGGGGGCCTACGGCGGGGAGCTGTTTTTT.

The J gene is TRBJ2-2, the V gene TRBV27, with D maybe TRBD1 (5 bases). Looked up from germline, CDR1 is MNHEY and CDR2 is SMNVEV (reference sequence). Trimming removed 6 bases from V and 4 bases from J, with 9 bases in between. The length of the CDR3 is 13 residues. The CDR3 here is CASSRVVTGELFF. The CDR3, as DNA: TGTGCCAGCAGCAGGGTGGTCACCGGGGAGCTGTTTTTT.

This clone was seen once. The chain is built from TRBV10-2 and TRBJ1-1, with 8 bases lining up with TRBD1. The germline V gene has CDR1 WSHSY and CDR2 SAAADI. This CDR3 region has 16 residues. J was trimmed by 4 bases and V by 5 bases; bases with no gene match: 12. The DNA for the CDR3 is TGCGCCAGCAGTAAGGCGCCGCAGGGGGCTGTCACTGAAGCTTTCTTT. It encodes CASSKAPQGAVTEAFF.

This chain links TRBV12-3 or TRBV12-4 with TRBJ1-1, with 7 bases identical to TRBD1. The CDR3 covers 13 residues. V dropped 6 bases and J dropped 3; count of bases not matched to a gene: 4. The CDR3 loop reads CASSITGDTEAFF. The CDR3 DNA sequence: TGTGCCAGCAGCATAACAGGGGACACTGAAGCTTTCTTT.

This clone was seen a single time. The rearrangement uses TRBV11-2 and TRBJ1-6; D perhaps matches TRBD1 (6 bases). With 5 bases removed from V and 10 bases from J, the gap between germline ends came to 18 bases. Germline values: CDR1 SGHAT, CDR2 FQNNGV. The CDR3 covers 15 residues. The CDR3 DNA is TGTGCCAGCAGCACCCTCCTGGGCCAGGGGTCACCCCTCCACTTT. Its protein product is CASSTLLGQGSPLHF.

The chain carries TRBV9 and TRBJ2-3; D is unclear. The CDR3 is 16 amino acids. Trimming removed 4 bases from V and 2 bases from J, with 17 bases in between. Germline-derived CDR1 and CDR2 are SGDLS and YYNGEE. Here the CDR3 DNA reads TGTGCCAGCAGCCCTCGTTACAGCAGAAACACAGATACGCAGTATTTT. This codes for CASSPRYSRNTDTQYF.

J is TRBJ2-2 and V is TRBV6-5, with a weak D call TRBD2 (5 bases). The CDR3 consists of 14 residues. Germline V gene sequence: CDR1 MNHEY, CDR2 SVGAGI. The germline V and J ends were trimmed by 7 bases and 7 bases, with 16 bases remaining between them. In DNA form, the CDR3 reads TGTGCCAGCAAACTAGAGGGAAGCGGCGGGGAGCTGTTTTTT. Encoded protein: CASKLEGSGGELFF.

The rearrangement joins TRBV5-4 to TRBJ2-7; 9 nucleotides match TRBD1. The CDR3 sequence is 16 residues long. With 4 bases clipped from V and 0 bases from J, the junction kept 8 bases outside the gene matches. CDR1 SGHNT and CDR2 YYREEE come from the germline V gene (reference sequence). CDR3 nucleotides: TGTGCCAGCAGCCAGGGCTCGGGACAGGGCTCCTACGAGCAGTACTTC. Amino acids: CASSQGSGQGSYEQYF.

A note on this clone: The sample carries other DNA sequences with the same CDR3. CDR3 DNA: TGTGCCAGCAAACCCCCGACAGGTGGCTACACCTTC. Its translation is CASKPPTGGYTF. The chain combines TRBV12-3 or TRBV12-4 with TRBJ1-2, with D possibly being TRBD1 (6 bases). The CDR3 is made up of 12 amino acids. Trimming cost V 7 bases and J 7 bases, with 13 bases left between them.

J is TRBJ2-7 and V is TRBV4-2, with TRBD2 matching over 8 bases. Losses at the gene ends were 0 bases for V and 5 bases for J; bases not matched to a gene: 9. Germline V CDR1 and CDR2: LGHNA, YNFKEQ. The CDR3 extends over 16 amino acids. DNA for the CDR3: TGTGCCAGCAGCCAAGAGTATGCGGGGGGCCTCAACGAGCAGTACTTC. This codes for CASSQEYAGGLNEQYF.

The rearrangement uses TRBV9 and TRBJ2-7; possible D gene TRBD2, 5 bases. Germline values: CDR1 SGDLS, CDR2 YYNGEE. This CDR3 spans 14 amino acids. Trimming took 4 bases from V and 0 from J, leaving 11 bases between them. CDR3 nucleotides: TGTGCCAGCAGCCCGGAGGAGAGCTCCTACGAGCAGTACTTC. The encoded protein is CASSPEESSYEQYF.

The J gene is TRBJ1-1, the V gene TRBV29-1; D gene uncertain. From germline, CDR1 is SQVTM and CDR2 ANQGSEA. This CDR3 region has 13 residues. The ends were cut back, 3 bases at V and 1 base at J, with 9 bases in the middle. CDR3 loop: CSVDQGGNTEAFF. In DNA, the CDR3 is TGCAGCGTTGATCAAGGAGGGAACACTGAAGCTTTCTTT. Looking up the rest from reference TRBV29-1 and TRBJ1-1 gives the full variable domain: SAVISQKPSRDICQRGTSLTIQCQVDSQVTMMFWYRQQPGQSLTLIATANQGSEATYESGFVIDKFPISRPNLTFSTLTVSNMSPEDSSIYLCSVDQGGNTEAFFGQGTRLTVV.

On this clone: One junction end does not reproduce the germline sequence, and a read error may be involved. The rearrangement joins TRBV7-9 to TRBJ1-1; the D is unclear. Germline CDR1 SEHNR, CDR2 FQNEAQ (reference sequence). The CDR3 consists of 14 residues. The CDR3 loop reads CASILVSTDPEAFF. The DNA for the CDR3 is TGTGCCAGCATCTTAGTATCCACTGATCCTGAAGCTTTCTTT.

V usage is TRBV20-1 and J usage is TRBJ1-2, with a tentative D call TRBD1 (5 bases). CDR1 and CDR2 (germline): DFQATT, SNEGSKA (reference sequence). This CDR3 has 11 amino acids. Deletions cut 5 bases from V and 8 bases from J, with 12 bases between. The CDR3 sequence is CSAGGGEGYTF. In DNA, the CDR3 is TGCAGTGCTGGTGGGGGGGAGGGCTACACCTTC.

This sequence joins TRBV6-2 or TRBV6-3 and TRBJ1-5; possible D gene TRBD1, 6 bases. Deletions cut 0 bases from V and 1 base from J, with 7 bases between. Per germline, CDR1 MNHEY and CDR2 SVGEGT. The CDR3 contains 15 residues. CDR3 bases: TGTGCCAGCAGTTACTCGAGGGGGAGCAATCAGCCCCAGCATTTT. This codes for CASSYSRGSNQPQHF.

The chain links TRBV29-1 to TRBJ1-6; perhaps TRBD1 as D (6 bases). The CDR3 is made up of 13 amino acids. V was trimmed by 6 bases and J by 9 bases, leaving 15 bases between them. Per the germline V gene, CDR1 is SQVTM and CDR2 is ANQGSEA. The CDR3 region has the DNA TGCAGCGTCATGGACAGCCCAGGTTCACCCCTCCACTTT. This gives the protein CSVMDSPGSPLHF.

The chain employs TRBV5-1 and TRBJ1-2; D is perhaps TRBD1 (6 bases). The CDR3 is 12 amino acids. Per germline, CDR1 SGHRS and CDR2 YFSETQ. V was shortened by 5 bases and J by 6 bases, with 11 bases between the two germline ends. The CDR3 protein is CASSGQGNGYTF. The CDR3 nucleotides read TGCGCCAGCAGTGGGCAGGGGAATGGCTACACCTTC.

The sample holds a few counts of this clone. The V gene is TRBV3-1 (or the pseudogene TRBV3-2), the J gene TRBJ1-1; no reliable D call. The CDR3 runs 12 residues. V was shortened by 3 bases and J by 11 bases, with 13 bases between the two germline ends. CDR1 is LGHDT, CDR2 YNNKEL, per germline (reference sequence). In DNA form, the CDR3 reads TGTGCCAGCAGCCACCGCGACGGCGGGGCTTTCTTT. It yields the protein CASSHRDGGAFF.

The V gene is TRBV6-5, the J gene TRBJ1-2, with D unclear. V was cut by 8 bases and J by 8 bases, with 21 bases left in between. Germline assignment: CDR1 MNHEY and CDR2 SVGAGI. The CDR3 length is 14 residues. The CDR3 here is CASRSRGMLGGYTF. DNA for the CDR3: TGTGCCAGCCGGTCCCGAGGGATGTTGGGCGGCTACACCTTC.

This clone was recorded once. The chain links TRBV3-1 (or the pseudogene TRBV3-2) to TRBJ1-2; D is uncertain. This CDR3 is 14 amino acids long. Germline CDR1 and CDR2: LGHDT and YNNKEL (reference sequence). Trimming cost V 4 bases and J 3 bases, with 12 bases left between them. The DNA for the CDR3 is TGTGCCAGCAGCCGTTCTACTAACGACTATGGCTACACCTTC. Its protein is CASSRSTNDYGYTF.

V is TRBV9 and J is TRBJ1-1; tentatively, D is TRBD1 (6 bases). The ends were cut back, 0 bases at V and 4 bases at J, with 13 bases in the middle. CDR1 SGDLS and CDR2 YYNGEE come from the germline V gene. This CDR3 has 15 residues. The CDR3 nucleotides read TGTGCCAGCAGCGTAGCTGGGGGCCCCAGCACTGAAGCTTTCTTT. This sequence encodes CASSVAGGPSTEAFF.